This T cell receptor beta chain was sequenced in a study of shared clonotypes between healthy human individuals. This CDR3 has 14 amino acids. Germline lookup yields CDR1 SGHVS and CDR2 FQNEAQ. The V and J ends lost 5 bases and 0 bases respectively, with 7 bases between them. TCRdb keeps only in-frame clones here, not all; method: immunoSEQ multiplex PCR. The data show 950,000 to 1,300,000 clones, with around 75% seen just once and approximately 1.5% held by the top ten. This chain connects TRBV7-8 to TRBJ1-4; the D is unclear. Sequencing input: memory CD4+ T cells sorted from blood. The subset here: CD45RA-negative fraction. The source of this sequence is a young man in good health. The CDR3 nucleotides read TGTGCCAGCAGCGCTCCGGCAACTAATGAAAAACTGTTTTTT. Protein sequence: CASSAPATNEKLFF.